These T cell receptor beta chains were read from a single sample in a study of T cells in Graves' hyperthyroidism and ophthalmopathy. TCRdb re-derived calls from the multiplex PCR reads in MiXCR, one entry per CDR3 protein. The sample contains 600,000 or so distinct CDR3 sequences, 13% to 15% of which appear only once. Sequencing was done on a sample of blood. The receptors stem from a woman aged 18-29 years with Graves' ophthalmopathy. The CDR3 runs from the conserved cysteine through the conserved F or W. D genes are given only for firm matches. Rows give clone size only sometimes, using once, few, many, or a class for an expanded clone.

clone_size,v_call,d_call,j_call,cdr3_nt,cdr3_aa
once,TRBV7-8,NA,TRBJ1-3,TGTGCCAGCACGGGAGGGCATAGGCTCTCTGGAAACACCATATATTTT,CASTGGHRLSGNTIYF
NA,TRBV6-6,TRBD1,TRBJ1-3,TGTGCCAGCAGTTACTCGGACAGGCGCTACGGAAACACCATATATTTT,CASSYSDRRYGNTIYF
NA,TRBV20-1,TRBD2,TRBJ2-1,TGCAGTGCCCCACGGGGGGGAAATGAGCAGTTCTTC,CSAPRGGNEQFF
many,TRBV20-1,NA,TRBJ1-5,TGCAGTGCTAGGGCCGTCGTGGGCAATCAGCCCCAGCATTTT,CSARAVVGNQPQHF
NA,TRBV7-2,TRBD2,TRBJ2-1,TGCGCCAGCAGCCCTGAACGCCTACGCGGGAGTTTGAATGAGCAGTTCTTC,CASSPERLRGSLNEQFF
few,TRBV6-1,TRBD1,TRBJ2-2,TGTGCCAGTTACACCGGGACAGGGAACACCGGGGAGCTGTTTTTT,CASYTGTGNTGELFF
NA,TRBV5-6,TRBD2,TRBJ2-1,TGTGCCAGCAGCTTTAGGACTAGCCCAATGATTGATGAGCAGTTCTTC,CASSFRTSPMIDEQFF
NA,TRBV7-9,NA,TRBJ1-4,TGTGCCAGCAGCTTAGGGGCTCCGGGGGCGACTAATGAAAAACTGTTTTTT,CASSLGAPGATNEKLFF
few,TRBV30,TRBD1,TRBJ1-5,TGTGCCTGGAGGGCGCCTGGACAGGGGGATTATCAGCCCCAGCATTTT,CAWRAPGQGDYQPQHF
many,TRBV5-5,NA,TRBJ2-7,TGTGCCAGCAGCGACGGGGGAGCAGCTTCCTACGAGCAGTACTTC,CASSDGGAASYEQYF
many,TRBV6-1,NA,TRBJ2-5,TGTGCCAGCAGTGAGTCCCCCGGCGTCCGGGAGACCCAGTACTTC,CASSESPGVRETQYF
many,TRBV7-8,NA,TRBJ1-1,TGTGCCAGCAGCTTTGTTCGTACTGAAGCTTTCTTT,CASSFVRTEAFF